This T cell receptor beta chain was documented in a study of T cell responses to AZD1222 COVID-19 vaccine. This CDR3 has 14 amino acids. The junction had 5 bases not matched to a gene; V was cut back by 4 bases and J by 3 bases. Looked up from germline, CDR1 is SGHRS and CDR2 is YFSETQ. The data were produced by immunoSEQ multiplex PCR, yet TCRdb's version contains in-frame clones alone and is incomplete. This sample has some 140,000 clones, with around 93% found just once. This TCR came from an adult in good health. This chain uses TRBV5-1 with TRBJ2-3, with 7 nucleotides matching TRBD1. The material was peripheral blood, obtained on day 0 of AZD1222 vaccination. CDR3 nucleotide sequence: TGCGCCAGCAGCCAAACGACAGGGACAGATACGCAGTATTTT. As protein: CASSQTTGTDTQYF.